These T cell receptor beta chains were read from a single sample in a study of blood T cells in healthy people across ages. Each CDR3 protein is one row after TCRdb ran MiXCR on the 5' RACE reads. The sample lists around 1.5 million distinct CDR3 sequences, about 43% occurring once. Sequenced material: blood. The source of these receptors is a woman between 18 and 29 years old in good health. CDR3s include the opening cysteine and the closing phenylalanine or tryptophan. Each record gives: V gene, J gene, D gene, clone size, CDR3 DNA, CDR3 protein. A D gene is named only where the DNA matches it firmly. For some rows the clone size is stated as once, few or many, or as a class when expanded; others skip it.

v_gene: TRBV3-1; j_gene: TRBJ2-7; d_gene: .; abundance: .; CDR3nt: TGTGCCAGCAGCCAAGGTTGGGGGAGTGGAGAGCAGTACTTC; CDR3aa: CASSQGWGSGEQYF
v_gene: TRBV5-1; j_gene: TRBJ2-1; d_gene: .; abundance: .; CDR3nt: TGCGCCAGCAGTTCCGGGACCGGGGATTACAATGAGCAGTTCTTC; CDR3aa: CASSSGTGDYNEQFF
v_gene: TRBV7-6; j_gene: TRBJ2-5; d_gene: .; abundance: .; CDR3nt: TGTGCCAGCAGCTTAACAAGTCATCAGCAGACCCAGTACTTC; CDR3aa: CASSLTSHQQTQYF
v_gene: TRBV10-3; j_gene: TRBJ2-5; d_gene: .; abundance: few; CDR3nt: TGTGCCATCGGGTGGCTAGGAAATGAGCAGTACTTC; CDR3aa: CAIGWLGNEQYF
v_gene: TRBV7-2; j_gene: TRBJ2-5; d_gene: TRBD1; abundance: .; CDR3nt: TGTGCCAGCAGCTCGGAAACCACAGGGGCGGGTGAGCAGTACTTC; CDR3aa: CASSSETTGAGEQYF
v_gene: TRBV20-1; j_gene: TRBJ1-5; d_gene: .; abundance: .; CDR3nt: TGCAGTGCTAGAGAGAGAAGTACCAATCAGCCCCAGCATTTT; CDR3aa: CSARERSTNQPQHF
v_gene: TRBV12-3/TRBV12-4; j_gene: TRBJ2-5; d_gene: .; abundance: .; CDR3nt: TGTGCCAGTGGGGATCAGGGACTCTGGCAAGAGACCCAGTACTTC; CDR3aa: CASGDQGLWQETQYF
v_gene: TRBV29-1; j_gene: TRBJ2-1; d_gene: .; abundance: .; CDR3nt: TGCAGCGCGGGACGAAACAATGAGCAGTTCTTC; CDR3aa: CSAGRNNEQFF
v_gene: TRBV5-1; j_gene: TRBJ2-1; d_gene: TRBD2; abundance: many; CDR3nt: TGCGCCAGCAGCTTGTTGGACCTAGCGGGGGGGCACAATGAGCAGTTCTTC; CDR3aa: CASSLLDLAGGHNEQFF
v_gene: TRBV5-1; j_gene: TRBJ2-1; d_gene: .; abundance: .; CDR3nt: TGCGCCAGCAGCGGTGTGGCTAACAATGAGCAGTTCTTC; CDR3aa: CASSGVANNEQFF
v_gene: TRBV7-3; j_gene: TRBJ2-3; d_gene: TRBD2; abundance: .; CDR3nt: TGTGCCAGCAGCTTCTCCTCGCGGGGGGGGCTCACAGATACGCAGTATTTT; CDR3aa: CASSFSSRGGLTDTQYF
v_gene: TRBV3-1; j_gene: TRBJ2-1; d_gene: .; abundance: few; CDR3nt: TGTGCCAGCAGCCGCCGTTTGGATAGCGGAAACAATGAGCAGTTCTTC; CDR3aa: CASSRRLDSGNNEQFF
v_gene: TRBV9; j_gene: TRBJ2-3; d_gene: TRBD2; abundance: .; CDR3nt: TGTGCCAGCAGTACCGGGACTAGCGGGAGGGTAAGGACAGATACGCAGTATTTT; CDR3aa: CASSTGTSGRVRTDTQYF
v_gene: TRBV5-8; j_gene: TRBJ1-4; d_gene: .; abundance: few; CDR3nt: TGTGCCAGCAGCTCGTGGGTATCTGAGGATAGGCTGTTTTTT; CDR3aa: CASSSWVSEDRLFF
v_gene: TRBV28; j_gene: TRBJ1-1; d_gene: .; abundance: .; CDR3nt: TGTGCCAGCAGCCATGATAACACTGAAGCTTTCTTT; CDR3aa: CASSHDNTEAFF
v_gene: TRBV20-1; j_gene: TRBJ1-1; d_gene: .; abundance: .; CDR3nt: TGCAGTGCTAGTGGGGGGGCCAGAAAGAACACTGAAGCTTTCTTT; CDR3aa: CSASGGARKNTEAFF
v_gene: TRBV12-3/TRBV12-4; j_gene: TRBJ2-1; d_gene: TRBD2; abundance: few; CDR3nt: TGTGCCAGCAGTTTGAAAAACGGACTAGCGGGAGATAATGAGCAGTTCTTC; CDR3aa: CASSLKNGLAGDNEQFF
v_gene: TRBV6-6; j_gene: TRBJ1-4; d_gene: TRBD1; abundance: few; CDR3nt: TGTGCCAGCAGTTTCCCTCTGGCAGGGGGTGAAAAACTGTTTTTT; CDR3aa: CASSFPLAGGEKLFF
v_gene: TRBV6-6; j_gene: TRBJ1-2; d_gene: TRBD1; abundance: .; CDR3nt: TGTGCCAGCAGTACGACCGGGACAGGGGGCGCAGCTGGCTACACCTTC; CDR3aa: CASSTTGTGGAAGYTF
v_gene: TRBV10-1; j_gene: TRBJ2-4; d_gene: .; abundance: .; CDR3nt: TGCGCCAGCAGTGAGGGGGGACTAGCCAAAAACATTCAGTACTTC; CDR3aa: CASSEGGLAKNIQYF
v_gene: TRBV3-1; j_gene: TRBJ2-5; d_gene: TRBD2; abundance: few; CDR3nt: TGTGCCAGCAGCCAAGCTCCGACTAGCGGCCAAGAGACCCAGTACTTC; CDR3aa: CASSQAPTSGQETQYF
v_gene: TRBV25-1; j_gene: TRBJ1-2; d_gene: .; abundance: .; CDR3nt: TGTGCCAGCAGGGACAGTTTCAATGGCTACACCTTC; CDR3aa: CASRDSFNGYTF
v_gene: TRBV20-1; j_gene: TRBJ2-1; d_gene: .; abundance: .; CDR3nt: TGCAGTGCTAGCCCCCCTAGGAAGGAGGGCCCACAGAATGAGCAGTTCTTC; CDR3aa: CSASPPRKEGPQNEQFF
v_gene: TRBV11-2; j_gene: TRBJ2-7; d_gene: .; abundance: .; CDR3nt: TGTGCCAGCAGCTTAGGGGGAGAATACTACGAGCAGTACTTC; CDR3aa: CASSLGGEYYEQYF
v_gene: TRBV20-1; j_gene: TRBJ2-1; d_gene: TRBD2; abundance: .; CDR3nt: TGCAGTGCCCCCAGCCCCGGGACTAGCGGGAATTACAATGAGCAGTTCTTC; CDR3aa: CSAPSPGTSGNYNEQFF
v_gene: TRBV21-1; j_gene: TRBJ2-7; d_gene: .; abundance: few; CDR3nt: TGTGCCAGCCGGGGGCCTAGCGGACGCCGGTCCTACGAGCAGTACTTC; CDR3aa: CASRGPSGRRSYEQYF
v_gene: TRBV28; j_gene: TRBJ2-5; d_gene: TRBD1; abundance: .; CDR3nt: TGCGCCAGCAGTCAGACAGGGGTTCAAGAGACCCAGTACTTC; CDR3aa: CASSQTGVQETQYF
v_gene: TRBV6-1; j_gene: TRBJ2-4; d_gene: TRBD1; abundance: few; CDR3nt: TGTGCCAGCAGTGAGGGTTTTTGGGACAGCGACAGCATTCAGTACTTC; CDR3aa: CASSEGFWDSDSIQYF
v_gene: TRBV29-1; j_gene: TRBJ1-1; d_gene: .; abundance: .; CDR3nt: TGCAGCGTTGAGCCCAGATTCTCGAACACTGAAGCTTTCTTT; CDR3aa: CSVEPRFSNTEAFF
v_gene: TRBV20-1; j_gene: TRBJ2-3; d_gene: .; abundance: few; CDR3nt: TGCAGTGCTACTCAGGGAAAAGATACGCAGTATTTT; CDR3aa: CSATQGKDTQYF
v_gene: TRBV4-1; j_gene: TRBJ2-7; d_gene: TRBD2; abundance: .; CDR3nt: TGCGCCGTCCAGGAGGGACTAGCGGGAGGGCCCGAGTATTACGAGCAGTACTTC; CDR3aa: CAVQEGLAGGPEYYEQYF
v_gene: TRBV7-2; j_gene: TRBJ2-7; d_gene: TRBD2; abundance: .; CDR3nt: TGTGCCAGCAGCCAGACCCTAGCGGGGGGGTCCTACGAGCAGTACTTC; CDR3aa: CASSQTLAGGSYEQYF
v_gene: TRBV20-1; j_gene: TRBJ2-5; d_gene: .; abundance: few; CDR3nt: TGCAGTGCTGCCCGTCCTGGGACTCAAGAGACCCAGTACTTC; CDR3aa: CSAARPGTQETQYF
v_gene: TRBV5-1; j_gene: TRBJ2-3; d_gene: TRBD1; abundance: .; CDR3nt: TGCGCCAGCAGTCGGACAGGGACCGCTAGCACAGATACGCAGTATTTT; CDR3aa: CASSRTGTASTDTQYF
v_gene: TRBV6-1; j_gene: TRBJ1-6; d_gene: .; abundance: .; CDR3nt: TGTGCCAGCGACTCGCGCCCCAGGGCATCTAATTCACCCCTCCACTTT; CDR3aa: CASDSRPRASNSPLHF
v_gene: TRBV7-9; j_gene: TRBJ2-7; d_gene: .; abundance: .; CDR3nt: TGTGCCAGCAGCTTGGAGACCGGGGCCTCATCCTACGAGCAGTACTTC; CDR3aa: CASSLETGASSYEQYF
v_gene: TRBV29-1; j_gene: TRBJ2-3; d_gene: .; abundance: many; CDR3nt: TGCAGCGTTGAAGTGGCCGATACGCAGTATTTT; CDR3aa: CSVEVADTQYF
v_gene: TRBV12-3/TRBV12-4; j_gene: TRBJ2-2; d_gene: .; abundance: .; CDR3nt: TGTGCCAGCAGTTTCAGCAGCACCGGGGAGCTGTTTTTT; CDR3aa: CASSFSSTGELFF
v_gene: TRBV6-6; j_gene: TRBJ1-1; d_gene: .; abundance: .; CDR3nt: TGTGCCAGCAAAGGGTCCCCCGGAAACACTGAAGCTTTCTTT; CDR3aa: CASKGSPGNTEAFF